The 11 T cell receptor beta chains reported below all come from one sample, sequenced in a study of blood T cell repertoires in COVID-19. Clones were read by immunoSEQ multiplex PCR, and TCRdb kept only the in-frame ones, dropping some. The repertoire holds some 300,000 clones, with around 88% as singletons. Input material: peripheral blood. The receptors were sampled from a woman aged 25 to 39 who had recovered from COVID-19.

The chain links TRBV27 to TRBJ2-3; a possible D gene is TRBD1 (5 bases). CDR3 length equals 17 residues. The germline gives CDR1 MNHEY, CDR2 SMNVEV (reference sequence). V lost 1 base and J lost 11, with 25 bases in between. In DNA form, the CDR3 reads TGTGCCAGCAGTTTATTAGTTCCGCAGGGCCAAGGCGAAAAGCAGTATTTT. It codes for CASSLLVPQGQGEKQYF.

This clone was observed a single time. This chain joins TRBV18 and TRBJ2-1; D is possibly TRBD1 (5 bases). The length of the CDR3 is 14 residues. In germline, CDR1 is KGHSH, CDR2 LQKENI. V gave up 3 bases and J gave up 6 bases, with 12 bases separating them. This CDR3 reads CASSPAGYRNEQFF. The CDR3 DNA reads TGTGCCAGCTCACCCGCAGGGTACCGCAATGAGCAGTTCTTC.

This clone was seen a single time. V usage is TRBV5-8 and J usage is TRBJ1-1, with 7 bases lining up with TRBD1. The junction had 8 bases not matched to a gene; V was cut back by 4 bases and J by 5 bases. This CDR3 comprises 14 residues. Germline V gives CDR1 SGHTS, CDR2 YDEGEE. The CDR3 DNA is TGTGCCAGCAGCCTGACAGGGAGGAATACTGAAGCTTTCTTT. Protein: CASSLTGRNTEAFF.

About this clone: Other DNA sequences in the sample encode the same CDR3. V is TRBV9 and J is TRBJ2-3; 7 bases fit TRBD1. Germline V lookup: CDR1 SGDLS, CDR2 YYNGEE. After removal of 3 bases from V and 2 bases from J, the junction contained 3 bases not matched to a gene. The CDR3 runs 14 residues. CDR3 bases: TGTGCCAGCAGCGCGACAGGGTCCACAGATACGCAGTATTTT. Encoded protein: CASSATGSTDTQYF.

This chain joins TRBV7-8 and TRBJ2-2; tentatively, D is TRBD2 (6 bases). Germline CDR1 is SGHVS and CDR2 is FQNEAQ. V was cut by 4 bases and J by 2 bases, with 14 bases left in between. The CDR3 has 16 amino acids. The CDR3 region has the DNA TGTGCCAGCAGCTCCTCGGGGACTGATAACACCGGGGAGCTGTTTTTT. Translation gives CASSSSGTDNTGELFF.

V is TRBV11-2 and J is TRBJ1-2; 10 nucleotides align to TRBD1. The V and J ends lost 4 bases and 5 bases, in that order; junction bases with no gene match: 7. Germline V gene sequence: CDR1 SGHAT, CDR2 FQNNGV. The CDR3 extends over 15 amino acids. CDR3 residues: CASSSETGGAYGYTF. The CDR3 DNA reads TGTGCCAGCAGCTCGGAGACAGGGGGCGCTTATGGCTACACCTTC.

The chain is built from TRBV3-1 (or the pseudogene TRBV3-2) and TRBJ1-1, with unresolved D. The germline CDR1 and CDR2 sequences are LGHDT and YNNKEL (reference sequence). The CDR3 extends over 16 amino acids. The V end lost 0 bases, the J end lost 4 bases, and 15 bases lay between the germline ends. CDR3 loop: CASSQDWSESRTEAFF. The CDR3 DNA reads TGTGCCAGCAGCCAAGATTGGTCAGAATCTCGCACTGAAGCTTTCTTT.

The chain carries TRBV7-2 and TRBJ1-1; the match to TRBD1 covers 7 bases. Trimming cost V 6 bases and J 3 bases; bases outside gene matches: 4. There are 13 residues in the CDR3. Germline V lookup: CDR1 SGHTA, CDR2 FQGNSA. The CDR3 nucleotides are TGTGCCAGCAGTTATGACAGGGACACTGAAGCTTTCTTT. Residues: CASSYDRDTEAFF.

The CDR3 DNA reads as TGTGCCAGCAGTGATCGTGACAGTGGAACAGATACGCAGTATTTT. Protein sequence: CASSDRDSGTDTQYF. The rearrangement uses TRBV2 and TRBJ2-3; the D gene is possibly TRBD1 (5 bases). Germline values: CDR1 SNHLY, CDR2 FYNNEI. CDR3 length: 15 amino acids. Trimming pared 3 bases from V and 3 bases from J, leaving 13 bases between.

The gene calls are TRBV7-9 and TRBJ1-2, with D possibly TRBD1 on 6 matching bases. Per the germline V gene, CDR1 is SEHNR and CDR2 is FQNEAQ (reference sequence). Deletions cut 1 base from V and 7 bases from J, with 19 bases between. The CDR3 consists of 16 residues. CDR3 nucleotide sequence: TGTGCCAGCAGCTTAGTGGGGGCCGGGACATATCTTGGCTACACCTTC. It encodes CASSLVGAGTYLGYTF.

The count of this clone is one. The chain joins TRBV5-1 to TRBJ2-5; D is unclear. In germline, CDR1 is SGHRS, CDR2 YFSETQ. The CDR3 has 13 amino acids. V lost 2 bases and J lost 2, with 7 bases in between. Here the CDR3 DNA reads TGCGCCAGCAGCTTTAACTGGCAAGAGACCCAGTACTTC. It is translated as CASSFNWQETQYF.